This T cell receptor beta chain was captured in a study of CD8 T cells in Susac syndrome (dated by TCRdb to about 2019). Broadly, across the study: Whether CD8+ T cell activation and differentiation in Susac syndrome was antigen driven was tested using repertoire sequencing.

RNA was extracted with the RNeasy kit and roughly 0.45 to 1 ug was reverse transcribed using random hexamers. The immunoSEQ multiplex PCR assay, covering 54 Vbeta and 13 Jbeta segments, was used to amplify TCR beta CDR3 regions. PCR amplification bias was corrected using a synthetic template baseline for primer optimization and computational correction. The source study handled its data this way. Only productive sequences were kept, with reads annotated to V, D and J genes according to IMGT and analyzed in immunoSEQ Analyzer. To calculate clonality, Shannon entropy was normalized by log2 of the number of productive unique sequences and then subtracted from one. Public and private clones were assessed among the 100 most prevalent clones of each patient and control. Susac-specific clones were defined as absent from healthy and MS cohorts, over a thousand published viral clones and other ImmuneACCESS disease sequences. The raw public data were reprocessed by TCRdb itself: fastp quality trimming at Q25, MiXCR clonotype calling, in-frame beta chains only. All rows with the same CDR3 protein become a single entry with the most common DNA and genes. The V and J calls, along with clone size, are taken from TCRdb and not from the paper's own processing. The sample table records more than 90,000 distinct CDR3 sequences; around 94% of these occur just once. In total, the top ten clones hold roughly 0.094% of the sample.

Findings and caveats that apply to the study as a whole: The study acknowledged that relatively few individuals were included in the TCR sequencing and HLA analysis.

V and J lose 3 bases and 4 bases, and a span of 11 bases separates them. The CDR1 and CDR2 encoded by the germline V gene (reference sequence) are LNHDA and SQIVND. The CDR3 runs 14 amino acids, cysteine and phenylalanine included. Only CDR3 DNA is held: 42 bases, read in frame from base 1. With respect to this clonotype: Its recognized antigen is unknown. The sample holds no much larger clone one base away, and base qualities are not on file.

High-throughput TCR beta sequencing profiled peripheral blood CD8+ and CD4+ T cells from healthy donors, Susac syndrome patients and multiple sclerosis patients. Treatment-naive patients with stable or active relapsing-remitting disease fulfilling revised McDonald criteria were used as multiple sclerosis controls. Bulk CD8+ and CD4+ T cells were purified by magnetic negative isolation, whereas CD8+ TEMRA cells were enriched by FACS. Blood was drawn into EDTA tubes, processed within 24 hours, and PBMCs were isolated by density gradient centrifugation. PBMCs destined for TCR sequencing were cryopreserved in liquid nitrogen and later thawed in a 37 °C water bath. A purity of at least 90% was achieved for sorted or isolated CD4+, CD8+ and CD8+ TEMRA cells.

The chain is assembled from TRBV19 and TRBJ2-3; the D segment cannot be called with confidence. The source of this sequence is a human donor with multiple sclerosis. Sequenced sample: CD4+ T cells from PBMCs. At the DNA level, the sequence is TGTGCCAGTAGTATCTTCCTTTTTTCAGATACGCAGTATTTT. This codes for CASSIFLFSDTQYF.